The present entry profiles one T cell receptor beta chain with its context. Antigen specificity is unknown. One end of the junction fails to match germline, which may point to a read error. Germline-derived CDR1 and CDR2 are SSHAT and FNYEAQ (reference sequence). This CDR3 contains 13 residues. RNA transcripts were the source from which TCR beta CDR3 regions were amplified. The first-round RT-PCR employed HTBI primers together with the Qiagen OneStep RT-PCR kit. A multiplex PCR was then performed as the second round. TCRdb fed the multiplex PCR reads into MiXCR, producing one record per CDR3 protein. This sample has a few hundred thousand distinct CDR3 sequences, with 39% found just once. These data belong to a study of Graves' ophthalmopathy and Graves' hyperthyroidism. Study results and caveats: Blood was where most expanded thyroid clonotypes above 0.001 frequency also turned up.

Other autoimmune diseases, uncontrolled infections, pregnancy or lactation ruled patients out of participation. The rearrangement joins TRBV7-7 to TRBJ2-5; a weak D match, TRBD1 (7 bases). This receptor was taken from an adult man with Graves' hyperthyroidism. Input material: peripheral blood or thyroid tissue (not recorded which). CDR3 loop: CASSVQGRREQYF. DNA of the CDR3: TGTGCTAGCAGCGTACAGGGGAGGAGAGAGCAGTACTTC. The variable domain in full, completed from reference TRBV7-7 and TRBJ2-5, reads GAGVSQSPRYKVTKRGQDVTLRCDPISSHATLYWYQQALGQGPEFLTYFNYEAQPDKSGLPSDRFSAERPEGSISTLTIQRTEQRDSAMYRCASSVQGRREQYFGPGTRLLVL.